Each of the 4 T cell receptor beta chains below was sequenced from the same sample in a study of T-cell memory formation after mild COVID-19 (dated by TCRdb to the early 2020s). Receptor libraries were prepared by 5' RACE. For sequencing, an Illumina NovaSeq 6000 was employed. TCRdb trimmed the raw reads at Q25, called clones with MiXCR and kept productive beta chains. Each CDR3 protein gets just one entry, which takes the most common genes and DNA from the rows behind it. This sample comprises about 90,000 distinct CDR3 sequences, more than 13% of them detected only once. The ten largest clones capture 39% of the sample. What was sequenced was PBMCs or a T cell subset sorted from them (not recorded which). These receptors all stem from a man between 18 and 29 years old who had mild COVID-19 (a few samples of this study predate the infection). The sample titles of this study are shuffled in the database, so cell type and time point are left out; the donor was told from shared clones.

This clonotype was picked up a small number of times. The chain employs TRBV20-1 and TRBJ2-1; the D is unclear. The CDR3 spans 14 residues. Trimming shortened V by 3 bases and J by 5 bases, and 14 bases separated the two germline ends. CDR1 and CDR2 (germline): DFQATT, SNEGSKA (reference sequence). The CDR3 sequence is CSASHGRRNNEQFF. In nucleotides, the CDR3 is TGCAGTGCTAGTCACGGGCGTCGAAACAATGAGCAGTTCTTC.

This clonotype was counted a few times. CDR3 protein: CASTPNSGGLSYNEQFF. In nucleotides, the CDR3 is TGTGCCAGCACCCCGAATAGCGGGGGCCTCTCCTACAATGAGCAGTTCTTC. This chain connects TRBV6-5 to TRBJ2-1; 9 bases are a match to TRBD2. V shed 7 bases and J 0 bases; nucleotides not matched to a gene: 10. Germline CDR1 is MNHEY and CDR2 is SVGAGI. This CDR3 is built from 17 residues.

At least ten counts were recorded for this clonotype. The chain combines TRBV6-5 with TRBJ2-3; 8 nucleotides match TRBD2. The CDR3 covers 17 residues. Germline V gene lookup returns CDR1 MNHEY and CDR2 SVGAGI. V was pared by 5 bases and J by 2 bases, with 12 bases of the junction left unmatched. CDR3 bases: TGTGCCAGCAGTACCCGGGGGGGCCACGGGGACACAGATACGCAGTATTTT. It encodes CASSTRGGHGDTDTQYF.

This clonotype has a count of ten or more. The chain has TRBV6-2 or TRBV6-3 and TRBJ2-1; 9 bases fit TRBD2. Germline lookup yields CDR1 MNHEY and CDR2 SVGEGT. Unmatched junction bases numbered 6, after V lost 2 bases and J lost 7 bases. The CDR3 loop spans 15 amino acids. This CDR3 reads CASSYEVAGANEQFF. The CDR3 DNA reads TGTGCCAGCAGTTACGAGGTAGCGGGGGCAAATGAGCAGTTCTTC.